Below, one T cell receptor beta chain is given with its context. Its antigen is unidentified. This CDR3 spans 16 amino acids. Germline CDR1 reads LGHNA; CDR2 reads YSLEER. TCRdb re-called the 5' RACE reads and catalogs CDR3 proteins one per entry, DNA excluded. The table lists around 450,000 distinct CDR3 sequences. The entry originates in a study of monozygotic twins with inflammatory bowel disease. Study-level results: For IBD patients, clonotypes shared with others were fewer than for healthy twins, especially with disease activity.

Sequencing was done on a sample of blood. This rearrangement joins TRBV4-3 to TRBJ2-3; the TCRdb call, TRBD2, lacks DNA for checking. This clonotype was obtained from a human donor with ulcerative colitis or Crohn's disease, or a healthy co-twin of an affected twin (not recorded which). The CDR3 protein is CASSQSRLRGTDTQYF.